This TCR beta chain was documented in a study of read filtering for tumor transcriptome and immune sequencing. Molecular barcoded adaptors covering alpha/delta and beta/gamma chains were used on roughly 400 ng RNA. TCRdb passed the reads through MiXCR, listing each CDR3 protein once. Among roughly 69,000 distinct CDR3 sequences listed, approximately 15% were seen once. CDR1 SGHTA and CDR2 FQGNSA come from the germline V gene. Losses at the gene ends were 2 bases for V and 2 bases for J; bases not matched to a gene: 6. CDR3 length: 15 residues. This TCR came from a donor over 35 with multiple myeloma. The chain employs TRBV7-2 and TRBJ2-7; 7 bases line up with TRBD2. The sample taken for sequencing was a population of CD138-negative cells sorted from bone marrow. For the CDR3, the DNA is TGTGCCAGCAGCTTAAGGGCGGGAGACGCCTACGAGCAGTACTTC. Its protein is CASSLRAGDAYEQYF. Filled out from reference TRBV7-2 and TRBJ2-7, the complete variable domain reads GAGVSQSPSNKVTEKGKDVELRCDPISGHTALYWYRQSLGQGLEFLIYFQGNSAPDKSGLPSDRFSAERTGGSVSTLTIQRTQQEDSAVYLCASSLRAGDAYEQYFGPGTRLTVT.